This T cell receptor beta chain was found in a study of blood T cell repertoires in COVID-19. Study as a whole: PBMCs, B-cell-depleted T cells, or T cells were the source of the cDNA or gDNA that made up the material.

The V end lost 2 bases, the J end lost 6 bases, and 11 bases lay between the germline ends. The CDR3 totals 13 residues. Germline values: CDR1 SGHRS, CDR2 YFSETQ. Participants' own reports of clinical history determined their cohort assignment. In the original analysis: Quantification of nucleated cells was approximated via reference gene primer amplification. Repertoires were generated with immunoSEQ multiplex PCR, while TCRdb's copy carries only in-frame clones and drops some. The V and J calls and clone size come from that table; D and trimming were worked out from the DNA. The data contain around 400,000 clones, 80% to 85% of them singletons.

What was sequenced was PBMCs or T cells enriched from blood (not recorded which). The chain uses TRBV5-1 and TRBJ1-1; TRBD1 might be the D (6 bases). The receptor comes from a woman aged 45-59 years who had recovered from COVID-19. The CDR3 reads CASSLDRTPEAFF. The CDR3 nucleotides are TGCGCCAGCAGCTTAGACAGGACTCCTGAAGCTTTCTTT.